The rows below give T cell receptor beta chains drawn from one sample of a study of patients and donors after allogeneic stem cell transplantation. A single record per CDR3 protein comes from TCRdb applying MiXCR to the RT-PCR reads. Among about 410,000 distinct CDR3 sequences listed, more than 15% were seen once. Sequences were obtained from blood, either unsorted or a sorted T cell fraction (not recorded which). All receptors derive from a human donor who was either an allogeneic HSCT recipient or a stem cell or donor lymphocyte infusion donor (not recorded which). It is not recorded whose cells these are; they may come from a transplant donor. Each CDR3 is given with its conserved first and last residue. D genes are given only for firm matches. Clone size is shown for a subset of rows, as once, few, many or a class of expanded clone.

V	D	J	size	CDR3	DNA
TRBV15	NA	TRBJ1-1	NA	CATSSPLNTEAFF	TGTGCCACCAGTTCTCCTCTGAACACTGAAGCTTTCTTT
TRBV24-1	NA	TRBJ1-2	few	CATQADHLGYTF	TGTGCCACCCAAGCGGACCACCTCGGGTACACCTTC
TRBV18	TRBD1	TRBJ1-6	NA	CASSLFRTGYNSPLHF	TGTGCCAGCTCACTTTTTCGGACAGGGTATAATTCACCCCTCCACTTT
TRBV2	TRBD2	TRBJ2-1	few	CASSERGFDNEQFF	TGTGCCAGCAGTGAGCGGGGGTTCGACAATGAGCAGTTCTTC
TRBV9	NA	TRBJ1-5	NA	CASSEGGRRENQPQHF	TGTGCCAGCAGCGAGGGAGGGAGGAGGGAGAATCAGCCCCAGCATTTT
TRBV3-1	TRBD2	TRBJ2-7	NA	CASSPAGGYEQYF	TGTGCCAGCAGCCCAGCGGGGGGCTACGAGCAGTACTTC
TRBV25-1	NA	TRBJ2-7	NA	CASSEGGYGPYEQYF	TGTGCCAGCAGTGAAGGAGGGTACGGACCCTACGAGCAGTACTTC
TRBV30	NA	TRBJ2-7	few	CASIGQMYEQYF	TGTGCCTCGATAGGACAGATGTACGAGCAGTACTTC
TRBV12-3/TRBV12-4	NA	TRBJ1-2	many	CASSWGINYGYTF	TGTGCCAGCAGTTGGGGGATAAACTATGGCTACACCTTC
TRBV29-1	NA	TRBJ2-1	few	CSGLRGGQDQFF	TGCAGCGGCTTGAGAGGGGGGCAGGATCAGTTCTTC
TRBV12-3/TRBV12-4	NA	TRBJ1-2	once	CASSPSRPGGAYGYTF	TGTGCCAGCAGTCCTTCGCGACCGGGGGGGGCTTATGGCTACACCTTC
TRBV5-1	NA	TRBJ2-3	few	CASSWLGPDTQYF	TGCGCCAGCAGCTGGCTGGGGCCCGATACGCAGTATTTT
TRBV9	NA	TRBJ1-4	many	CASSPRGGPEKLFF	TGTGCCAGCAGCCCTCGTGGAGGCCCAGAAAAACTGTTTTTT
TRBV18	NA	TRBJ2-7	NA	CASSPPYWEGEQYF	TGTGCCAGCTCACCACCGTACTGGGAAGGCGAGCAGTACTTC
TRBV28	TRBD2	TRBJ2-3	few	CASITGTSGSLETDTQYF	TGTGCCAGCATCACCGGGACTAGCGGGAGCTTGGAAACAGATACGCAGTATTTT
TRBV9	TRBD2	TRBJ2-7	NA	CASSSPGLAGELQYF	TGTGCCAGCAGCTCCCCCGGACTAGCGGGAGAGCTTCAGTACTTC
TRBV12-3/TRBV12-4	NA	TRBJ1-5	few	CASTVRGFSQPQHF	TGTGCCAGCACCGTGAGGGGGTTTAGTCAGCCCCAGCATTTT
TRBV3-1	NA	TRBJ2-2	few	CASRQTPSPLGGELFF	TGTGCCAGCAGACAGACCCCCTCCCCATTGGGCGGGGAGCTGTTTTTT
TRBV10-3	TRBD2	TRBJ2-1	many	CAIRLAVNDEQFF	TGTGCCATCCGACTAGCGGTAAATGATGAGCAGTTCTTC
TRBV12-3/TRBV12-4	NA	TRBJ2-3	NA	CASSSGTFSTDTQYF	TGTGCCAGCAGCTCCGGGACTTTTAGCACAGATACGCAGTATTTT
TRBV20-1	NA	TRBJ2-1	NA	CSARDQVRGGNEQFF	TGCAGTGCTAGAGATCAGGTCAGGGGTGGCAATGAGCAGTTCTTC
TRBV10-3	NA	TRBJ1-3	NA	CATSQGNTIYF	TGTGCCACATCACAGGGAAACACCATATATTTT
TRBV20-1	NA	TRBJ2-3	NA	CSADDREGKNTDTQYF	TGCAGTGCAGACGACAGGGAGGGGAAAAACACAGATACGCAGTATTTT
TRBV9	NA	TRBJ1-2	few	CASSDHLGLTQNYGYTF	TGTGCCAGCAGCGACCACCTCGGACTGACCCAGAACTATGGCTACACCTTC
TRBV6-2/TRBV6-3	NA	TRBJ1-2	NA	CASSRPLGGYGYTF	TGTGCCAGCAGTCGCCCTCTGGGGGGCTATGGCTACACCTTC
TRBV20-1	TRBD1	TRBJ2-1	NA	CSAPGQADNEQFF	TGCAGTGCTCCGGGACAGGCGGACAATGAGCAGTTCTTC
TRBV4-2	NA	TRBJ2-1	NA	CASSPHSTSSYNEQFF	TGTGCCAGCAGCCCACACTCGACTAGCTCCTACAATGAGCAGTTCTTC